This T cell receptor beta chain was identified in a study of CD8 T cells in Susac syndrome. For the study at large: Treatment at blood withdrawal was none, corticosteroids, or intravenous immunoglobulin alone in Susac syndrome patients.

Reverse transcription of roughly 0.45 to 1 ug RNA was performed with random hexamers. immunoSEQ multiplex PCR amplified TCR beta CDR3 across 54 Vbeta, 13 Jbeta. TCRdb processed the immunoSEQ multiplex PCR reads anew with MiXCR; each CDR3 protein has one entry. Of over 150,000 distinct CDR3 sequences in the sample, 95% to 96% are singletons; the top ten hold approximately 0.12%. Overall study results and limits: The study admitted that it had a relatively small number of individuals in its TCR sequencing and HLA analysis.

Trimming pared 1 base from V and 2 bases from J, leaving 14 bases between. CDR1 and CDR2 from the germline V gene are SGHDN and FVKESK. The CDR3 is 16 amino acids. About this clonotype: Its cognate antigen is unknown.

The rearrangement joins TRBV14 to TRBJ2-5; no clear D gene. The receptor's source is a human donor with Susac syndrome. Sequenced sample: CD4+ T cells from PBMCs. CDR3 sequence reads: CASSQGSGYRQETQYF. DNA of the CDR3: TGTGCCAGCAGCCAAGGCTCAGGCTATCGACAAGAGACCCAGTACTTC. Full variable domain (remainder filled in from reference TRBV14 and TRBJ2-5): EAGVTQFPSHSVIEKGQTVTLRCDPISGHDNLYWYRRVMGKEIKFLLHFVKESKQDESGMPNNRFLAERTGGTYSTLKVQPAELEDSGVYFCASSQGSGYRQETQYFGPGTRLLVL.